This T cell receptor beta chain was identified during a study of T cell clones after liver transplantation. Study-wide context: Three of the eight recipients were HCV-positive; the rest had non-autoimmune, non-viral transplant indications.

V dropped 0 bases and J dropped 2 bases, with 17 bases sitting between them. CDR1 and CDR2 from the germline V gene are LNHNV and YYDKDF (reference sequence). This CDR3 contains 18 residues. Broader study findings: Donor-reactive sequences fell more than third party-reactive ones, suggesting partial deletion.

As to this clone: Its antigen is undetermined.

Assay used: immunoSEQ multiplex PCR; TCRdb lists only in-frame clones, some missing. The data contain tens of thousands of clones, more than 85% of them singletons. The sequence was collected from a human patient who received a liver transplant. Some T cells here may be from the graft donor. The material was CD4+ T cells from blood, obtained about 25 months after liver transplant. The gene calls are TRBV15 and TRBJ2-1, with a tentative D call TRBD2 (5 bases). In DNA, the CDR3 is TGTGCCACCAGCAGAGAATCCGGGAAGGTAGTGGCCTACAATGAGCAGTTCTTC. Its protein is CATSRESGKVVAYNEQFF.